This record covers a single T cell receptor (beta chain). The sample belongs to a study of blood T cell repertoires in COVID-19. For the study at large: The United States, Italy and Spain were the sources of the acute and convalescent COVID-19 samples. The analysed material was cDNA or gDNA that came from T cells, B-cell-depleted T cells, or PBMCs.

In the authors' methods: Reference gene primer amplification gave estimated nucleated cell counts. Some clones are missing from TCRdb's copy, which holds only in-frame ones; the method was immunoSEQ multiplex PCR. V and J calls and clone size come straight from that table; D and trimming were deduced from the DNA. The data hold over 110,000 clones, with 78% observed a single time. This CDR3 region has 15 residues. Germline V gives CDR1 SGHAT, CDR2 FQNNGV. V lost 2 bases and J lost 3; bases outside the gene matches: 4. The rearrangement links TRBV11-2 to TRBJ2-3, with 8 bases matching TRBD2. The sample comprised peripheral blood. The receptor was isolated from a woman aged 55-75 years with acute or convalescent COVID-19. The CDR3 coding sequence is TGTGCCAGCAGCTTAAAGCGGGAGTGGACAGATACGCAGTATTTT. This gives the protein CASSLKREWTDTQYF. Together with reference TRBV11-2 and TRBJ2-3, the CDR3 gives the full variable domain: EAGVAQSPRYKIIEKRQSVAFWCNPISGHATLYWYQQILGQGPKLLIQFQNNGVVDDSQLPKDRFSAERLKGVDSTLKIQPAKLEDSAVYLCASSLKREWTDTQYFGPGTRLTVL.